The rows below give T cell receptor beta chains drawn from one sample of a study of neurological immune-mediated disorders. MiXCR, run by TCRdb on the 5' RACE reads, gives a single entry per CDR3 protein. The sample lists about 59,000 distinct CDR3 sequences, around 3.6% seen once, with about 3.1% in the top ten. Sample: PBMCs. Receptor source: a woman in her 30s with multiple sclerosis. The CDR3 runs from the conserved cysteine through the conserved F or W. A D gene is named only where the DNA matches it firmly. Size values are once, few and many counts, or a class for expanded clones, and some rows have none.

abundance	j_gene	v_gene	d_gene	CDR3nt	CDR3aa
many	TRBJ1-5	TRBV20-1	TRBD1	TGCAGTGCAAGACAGGGTGGAGAGCAGCCCCAGCATTTT	CSARQGGEQPQHF
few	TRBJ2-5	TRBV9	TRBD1	TGTGCCAGCAGCGTAAGACAGGGATATTCAGAGACCCAGTACTTC	CASSVRQGYSETQYF
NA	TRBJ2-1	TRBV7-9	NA	TGTGCCAGCAGCCCCCGAGTGGGGCTAGTGGGTAGTGAGCAGTTCTTC	CASSPRVGLVGSEQFF
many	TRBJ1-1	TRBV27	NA	TGTGCCAGCAGTTTATCAATGGGCGCAGAGTCTGAAGCTTTCTTT	CASSLSMGAESEAFF
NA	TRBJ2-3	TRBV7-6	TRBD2	TGTGCCAGCAGCCCGGGGACTAGATTTACCACAGATACGCAGTATTTT	CASSPGTRFTTDTQYF
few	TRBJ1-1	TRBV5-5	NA	TGTGCCAGCAGCCAAAGGTTAAGAGGAAACACTGAAGCTTTCTTT	CASSQRLRGNTEAFF
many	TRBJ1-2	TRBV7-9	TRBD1	TGTGCCAGCAGCACGACAGGGGATGGCTACACCTTC	CASSTTGDGYTF
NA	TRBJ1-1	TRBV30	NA	TGTGCCTGGACGAGGCATAAAAACACTGAAGCTTTCTTT	CAWTRHKNTEAFF
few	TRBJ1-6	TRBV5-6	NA	TGTGCCAGCAGCTCATTTGGGCAGTCACCCCTCCACTTT	CASSSFGQSPLHF
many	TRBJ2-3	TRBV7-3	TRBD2	TGTGCCAGCAGCCCCCTAGCGGGAGTCACAGATACGCAGTATTTT	CASSPLAGVTDTQYF
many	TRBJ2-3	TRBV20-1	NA	TGCAGTGCTAGTGCTGGGGATACGCAGTATTTT	CSASAGDTQYF
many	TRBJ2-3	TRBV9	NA	TGTGCCAGCAGCTACTTCAACACGGATACGCAGTATTTT	CASSYFNTDTQYF
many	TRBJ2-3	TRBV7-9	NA	TGTGCCAGCAGCTTAGGAGCAGGGGGCACAGATACGCAGTATTTT	CASSLGAGGTDTQYF
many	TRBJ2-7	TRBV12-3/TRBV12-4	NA	TGTGCCAGCAGTTTTGCGGGAACCCCCTACGAGCAGTACTTC	CASSFAGTPYEQYF
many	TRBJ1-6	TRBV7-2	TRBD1	TGTGCCAGCAGCTCGGGATCAGGGGGGAATTCACCCCTCCACTTT	CASSSGSGGNSPLHF
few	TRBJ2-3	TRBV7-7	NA	TGTGCCAGCAGCTTAGGGTTCACAGATACGCAGTATTTT	CASSLGFTDTQYF
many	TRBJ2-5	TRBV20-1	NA	TGCAGTGCTAGAGATCGGGTGGTCCGTGAGACCCAGTACTTC	CSARDRVVRETQYF
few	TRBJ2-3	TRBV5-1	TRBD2	TGCGCCAGCAGCAGCGGGACTAGCGCTAGCACAGATACGCAGTATTTT	CASSSGTSASTDTQYF
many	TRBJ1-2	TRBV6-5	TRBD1	TGTGCCAGCCGGGGACAGGGGGCGGCGGGCTACACCTTC	CASRGQGAAGYTF
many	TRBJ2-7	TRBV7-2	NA	TGTGCCAGCAGCTTAGGGGACAAAAGCTACGAGCAGTACTTC	CASSLGDKSYEQYF
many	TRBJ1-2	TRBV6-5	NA	TGTGCCAGCAGGACACCGGGGGGTAACTATGGCTACACCTTC	CASRTPGGNYGYTF
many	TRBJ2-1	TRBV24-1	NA	TGTGCCACCAGTGATACTTGGAATGAGCAGTTCTTC	CATSDTWNEQFF
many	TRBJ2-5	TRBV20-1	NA	TGCAGTGCTTATCTCCGGGACTGGGACCAAGAGACCCAGTACTTC	CSAYLRDWDQETQYF
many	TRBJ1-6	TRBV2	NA	TGTGCCAGCCGGAGGGCAGGGCTTAATTCACCCCTCCACTTT	CASRRAGLNSPLHF
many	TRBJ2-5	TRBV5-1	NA	TGCGCCAGCAGCACAGGGTTGCAAGAGACCCAGTACTTC	CASSTGLQETQYF
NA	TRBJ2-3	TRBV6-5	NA	TGTGCCAGCAGTTACTCGTTAAGCACAGATACGCAGTATTTT	CASSYSLSTDTQYF
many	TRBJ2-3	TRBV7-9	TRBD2	TGTGCCAGCAGCGCCGATTTAGCGGGATATTTT	CASSADLAGYF
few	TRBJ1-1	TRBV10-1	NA	TGCGCCAGCAGACAGGGACTGGGTACTGAAGCTTTCTTT	CASRQGLGTEAFF
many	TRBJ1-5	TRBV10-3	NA	TGTGCCATCAGTGAGGCGTCGGGGCAGCCCCAGCATTTT	CAISEASGQPQHF
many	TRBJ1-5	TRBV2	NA	TGTGCCAGCATGGGGGCGGGTGGCAATCAGCCCCAGCATTTT	CASMGAGGNQPQHF
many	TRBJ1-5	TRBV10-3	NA	TGTGCCATCAGTGAGTTCGTATCTGGAGGTAGCAATCAGCCCCAGCATTTT	CAISEFVSGGSNQPQHF
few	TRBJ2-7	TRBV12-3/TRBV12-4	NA	TGTGCCAGCAGTTTGGGCGGGGGACATGGCGAGCAGTACTTC	CASSLGGGHGEQYF
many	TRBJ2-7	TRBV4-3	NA	TGCGCCAGCAGCCCCACCAACGGCTACGAGCAGTACTTC	CASSPTNGYEQYF
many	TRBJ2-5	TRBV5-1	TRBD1	TGCGCCAGCAGCTTGTCTGGGACAGTGTACCAAGAGACCCAGTACTTC	CASSLSGTVYQETQYF
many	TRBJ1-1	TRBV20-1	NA	TGCAGTGTCCAGGGACATCCGAACACTGAAGCTTTCTTT	CSVQGHPNTEAFF
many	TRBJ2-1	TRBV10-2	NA	TGCGCCAGCAGTGTTAACAATGAGCAGTTCTTC	CASSVNNEQFF